The T cell receptor (beta chain) described here comes from a study of early T cells in non-severe SARS-CoV-2 infection. Trimming stripped 6 bases from V and 0 bases from J, with 24 bases between. This CDR3 region has 20 residues. TCRdb redid the calling of the 5' RACE reads with MiXCR, one entry per CDR3 protein. The sample records tens of thousands of distinct CDR3 sequences, 6% to 6.5% being singletons. This clonotype was counted at least ten times. The specimen sequenced was whole blood. This clonotype was sampled from an adult who was a healthcare worker with PCR-confirmed SARS-CoV-2 infection or an uninfected control (not recorded which). V usage is TRBV23-1 and J usage is TRBJ2-6; D gene unclear. TRBV23-1 is an open reading frame whose function is uncertain. For the CDR3, the DNA is TGCGCCAGCAGCCCCCGTGCTCCTTGGGAAACTCCCTCTGGGGCCAACGTCCTGACTTTC. It translates to CASSPRAPWETPSGANVLTF.